These T cell receptor beta chains were read from a single sample in a study of blood T cell repertoires in COVID-19. Assay used: immunoSEQ multiplex PCR; TCRdb lists only in-frame clones, some missing. This table holds under 200,000 clones, around 84% found once. Sequencing was performed on peripheral blood. These receptors originate from a man younger than 45 with active or convalescent COVID-19. CDR3s include the opening cysteine and the closing phenylalanine or tryptophan. The D gene is left open where the match is weak. Size tells how often a clone was seen (once, few, many) or the class of an expanded clone, and some rows leave it out.

D gene: -; clone size: -; J gene: TRBJ2-6; V gene: TRBV3-1/TRBV3-2; CDR3 protein: CASSQGGPGANVLTF; CDR3 DNA: TGTGCCAGCAGCCAAGGGGGGCCTGGGGCCAACGTCCTGACTTTC
D gene: TRBD2; clone size: -; J gene: TRBJ2-1; V gene: TRBV10-2; CDR3 protein: CASRAGGYNEQFF; CDR3 DNA: TGCGCCAGCAGGGCGGGGGGCTACAATGAGCAGTTCTTC
D gene: -; clone size: once; J gene: TRBJ1-1; V gene: TRBV28; CDR3 protein: CASSRNGGGGRTEAFF; CDR3 DNA: TGTGCCAGCAGTCGAAACGGAGGGGGGGGCCGGACTGAAGCTTTCTTT
D gene: TRBD2; clone size: -; J gene: TRBJ2-7; V gene: TRBV6-2/TRBV6-3; CDR3 protein: CASSYSSAGGRYEQYF; CDR3 DNA: TGTGCCAGCAGTTACTCCTCCGCGGGGGGTAGATACGAGCAGTACTTC
D gene: TRBD1; clone size: -; J gene: TRBJ2-3; V gene: TRBV5-1; CDR3 protein: CASSRGAGGLVDTQYF; CDR3 DNA: TGCGCCAGCAGCCGCGGGGCAGGGGGCCTAGTAGATACGCAGTATTTT
D gene: -; clone size: once; J gene: TRBJ2-7; V gene: TRBV11-3; CDR3 protein: CASSIASAGDEQYF; CDR3 DNA: TGTGCCAGCAGTATAGCTAGCGCTGGGGACGAGCAGTACTTC
D gene: -; clone size: -; J gene: TRBJ2-1; V gene: TRBV7-5; CDR3 protein: CVRSSRGVSYNEQFF; CDR3 DNA: TGTGTCAGAAGCTCCAGGGGGGTTTCATACAATGAGCAGTTCTTC
D gene: -; clone size: once; J gene: TRBJ2-1; V gene: TRBV6-6; CDR3 protein: CASSYLAPKAHNEQFF; CDR3 DNA: TGTGCCAGCAGTTACCTAGCCCCCAAGGCGCACAATGAGCAGTTCTTC
D gene: TRBD2; clone size: -; J gene: TRBJ2-3; V gene: TRBV19; CDR3 protein: CASSPGLAGGFFTDTQYF; CDR3 DNA: TGTGCCAGTAGTCCCGGACTAGCGGGAGGCTTCTTCACAGATACGCAGTATTTT
D gene: -; clone size: -; J gene: TRBJ1-2; V gene: TRBV30; CDR3 protein: CAWSAQNGYTF; CDR3 DNA: TGTGCCTGGAGTGCCCAGAATGGCTACACCTTC
D gene: TRBD2; clone size: -; J gene: TRBJ2-3; V gene: TRBV10-3; CDR3 protein: CAISDWLAGGGTDTQYF; CDR3 DNA: TGTGCCATCAGTGATTGGCTAGCGGGGGGGGGAACAGATACGCAGTATTTT
D gene: -; clone size: -; J gene: TRBJ1-3; V gene: TRBV28; CDR3 protein: CARGHSSGNTIYF; CDR3 DNA: TGTGCCAGGGGACACAGCTCTGGAAACACCATATATTTT
D gene: TRBD1; clone size: -; J gene: TRBJ2-7; V gene: TRBV18; CDR3 protein: CASSPGTASSYEQYF; CDR3 DNA: TGTGCCAGCTCACCTGGGACAGCTAGCTCCTACGAGCAGTACTTC
D gene: -; clone size: -; J gene: TRBJ1-6; V gene: TRBV2; CDR3 protein: CASSGPTLGLYNSPLHF; CDR3 DNA: TGTGCCAGCAGTGGGCCGACATTGGGCTTATATAATTCACCCCTCCACTTT
D gene: -; clone size: -; J gene: TRBJ1-4; V gene: TRBV9; CDR3 protein: CASSSRTGGVNEKLFF; CDR3 DNA: TGTGCCAGCAGCTCCCGGACGGGGGGCGTTAATGAAAAACTGTTTTTT
D gene: -; clone size: -; J gene: TRBJ1-1; V gene: TRBV15; CDR3 protein: CATSREPSVNTEAFF; CDR3 DNA: TGTGCCACCAGCAGAGAGCCTTCAGTGAACACTGAAGCTTTCTTT
D gene: -; clone size: -; J gene: TRBJ2-4; V gene: TRBV6-5; CDR3 protein: CASSSQGTKNIQYF; CDR3 DNA: TGTGCCAGCAGTTCCCAGGGGACAAAAAACATTCAGTACTTC
D gene: -; clone size: -; J gene: TRBJ1-6; V gene: TRBV12-5; CDR3 protein: CASGFDSYNSPLHF; CDR3 DNA: TGTGCTAGTGGTTTCGACAGCTATAATTCACCCCTCCACTTT
D gene: -; clone size: -; J gene: TRBJ2-7; V gene: TRBV7-2; CDR3 protein: CASSLYAQTEYEQYF; CDR3 DNA: TGTGCCAGCAGCTTATATGCCCAGACAGAATACGAGCAGTACTTC
D gene: TRBD2; clone size: -; J gene: TRBJ2-3; V gene: TRBV6-5; CDR3 protein: CATIGLGTDTQYF; CDR3 DNA: TGTGCCACGATCGGACTAGGCACAGATACGCAGTATTTT
D gene: -; clone size: -; J gene: TRBJ1-1; V gene: TRBV7-9; CDR3 protein: CASSLGHFTEAFF; CDR3 DNA: TGTGCCAGCAGCTTAGGACATTTCACTGAAGCTTTCTTT
D gene: TRBD1; clone size: -; J gene: TRBJ1-1; V gene: TRBV11-2; CDR3 protein: CASSARQGSPNTEAFF; CDR3 DNA: TGTGCCAGCAGCGCTAGACAGGGGAGTCCGAACACTGAAGCTTTCTTT
D gene: TRBD2; clone size: once; J gene: TRBJ2-1; V gene: TRBV5-8; CDR3 protein: CASSYGTSGGAYNEQFF; CDR3 DNA: TGTGCCAGCAGCTACGGGACTAGCGGGGGGGCCTACAATGAGCAGTTCTTC
D gene: TRBD1; clone size: once; J gene: TRBJ1-5; V gene: TRBV18; CDR3 protein: CASSPGQGGSSNQPQHF; CDR3 DNA: TGTGCCAGCTCACCGGGACAGGGTGGGAGTAGCAATCAGCCCCAGCATTTT
D gene: TRBD1; clone size: -; J gene: TRBJ1-1; V gene: TRBV2; CDR3 protein: CASGETGAEAFF; CDR3 DNA: TGTGCCAGCGGGGAGACAGGGGCCGAAGCTTTCTTT
D gene: -; clone size: -; J gene: TRBJ1-1; V gene: TRBV6-2/TRBV6-3; CDR3 protein: CASSYGPGNTEAFF; CDR3 DNA: TGTGCCAGCAGTTACGGCCCAGGGAACACTGAAGCTTTCTTT
D gene: TRBD1; clone size: -; J gene: TRBJ1-1; V gene: TRBV5-1; CDR3 protein: CASSGGQGYTEAFF; CDR3 DNA: TGCGCCAGCAGCGGAGGACAGGGTTACACTGAAGCTTTCTTT
D gene: TRBD1; clone size: -; J gene: TRBJ1-2; V gene: TRBV7-2; CDR3 protein: CASSPRVDRANYGYTF; CDR3 DNA: TGTGCCAGCAGCCCCCGGGTGGACAGGGCTAACTATGGCTACACCTTC
D gene: -; clone size: few; J gene: TRBJ2-7; V gene: TRBV30; CDR3 protein: CAWSVQGGSGRPYEQYF; CDR3 DNA: TGTGCCTGGAGTGTACAGGGGGGAAGCGGGAGGCCGTACGAGCAGTACTTC
D gene: -; clone size: -; J gene: TRBJ2-2; V gene: TRBV19; CDR3 protein: CASSIGGLSTGELFF; CDR3 DNA: TGTGCCAGTAGTATAGGGGGACTTTCCACCGGGGAGCTGTTTTTT
D gene: TRBD2; clone size: -; J gene: TRBJ2-1; V gene: TRBV7-2; CDR3 protein: CASSDGTSSLYEQFF; CDR3 DNA: TGTGCCAGCAGCGACGGGACTAGCTCTCTCTATGAGCAGTTCTTC
D gene: TRBD1; clone size: -; J gene: TRBJ1-2; V gene: TRBV7-9; CDR3 protein: CASSLSRGQNYGYTF; CDR3 DNA: TGTGCCAGCAGCTTAAGTAGGGGGCAAAACTATGGCTACACCTTC
D gene: -; clone size: -; J gene: TRBJ1-2; V gene: TRBV5-1; CDR3 protein: CASSVSLNGYTF; CDR3 DNA: TGCGCCAGCAGCGTTAGTCTTAATGGCTACACCTTC
D gene: -; clone size: -; J gene: TRBJ1-2; V gene: TRBV15; CDR3 protein: CATQGPAPNYGYTF; CDR3 DNA: TGTGCCACCCAGGGGCCGGCCCCTAACTATGGCTACACCTTC
D gene: -; clone size: -; J gene: TRBJ2-3; V gene: TRBV19; CDR3 protein: CASRVFIGSTDTQYF; CDR3 DNA: TGTGCCAGTAGAGTATTCATCGGTTCCACAGATACGCAGTATTTT
D gene: TRBD1; clone size: few; J gene: TRBJ2-2; V gene: TRBV5-5; CDR3 protein: CASSAAGTGTQEDTGELFF; CDR3 DNA: TGTGCCAGCAGCGCCGCCGGGACAGGGACGCAAGAAGACACCGGGGAGCTGTTTTTT
D gene: -; clone size: -; J gene: TRBJ2-1; V gene: TRBV6-6; CDR3 protein: CASSPNNEQFF; CDR3 DNA: TGTGCCAGCAGCCCTAATAATGAGCAGTTCTTC
D gene: -; clone size: -; J gene: TRBJ1-4; V gene: TRBV19; CDR3 protein: CASSMNQVTNEKLFF; CDR3 DNA: TGTGCCAGTAGTATGAACCAGGTCACTAATGAAAAACTGTTTTTT
D gene: -; clone size: -; J gene: TRBJ1-4; V gene: TRBV11-2; CDR3 protein: CASSSTGSGYEKLFF; CDR3 DNA: TGTGCCAGCAGCTCGACGGGATCAGGATACGAAAAACTGTTTTTT
D gene: -; clone size: -; J gene: TRBJ1-2; V gene: TRBV6-5; CDR3 protein: CASSLGGLLGYGYTF; CDR3 DNA: TGTGCCAGCAGCCTCGGGGGGCTTCTCGGCTATGGCTACACCTTC
D gene: -; clone size: -; J gene: TRBJ1-2; V gene: TRBV3-1/TRBV3-2; CDR3 protein: CASSRAAAGSINYGYTF; CDR3 DNA: TGTGCCAGCAGCCGAGCTGCCGCGGGGTCCATAAACTATGGCTACACCTTC
D gene: -; clone size: -; J gene: TRBJ1-1; V gene: TRBV18; CDR3 protein: CASSPGANRNTEAFF; CDR3 DNA: TGTGCCAGCTCACCAGGGGCTAACAGGAACACTGAAGCTTTCTTT
D gene: TRBD2; clone size: -; J gene: TRBJ2-3; V gene: TRBV6-4; CDR3 protein: CASSDRAGEADTQYF; CDR3 DNA: TGTGCCAGCAGTGACCGGGCGGGGGAGGCAGATACGCAGTATTTT
D gene: TRBD1; clone size: -; J gene: TRBJ2-1; V gene: TRBV3-1/TRBV3-2; CDR3 protein: CASSLLDRGPHEQFF; CDR3 DNA: TGTGCCAGCAGCCTGCTGGACAGGGGACCCCATGAGCAGTTCTTC
D gene: TRBD1; clone size: -; J gene: TRBJ1-3; V gene: TRBV7-9; CDR3 protein: CASSSPRDSSGNTIYF; CDR3 DNA: TGTGCCAGCAGCTCGCCCCGGGACAGCTCTGGAAACACCATATATTTT
D gene: TRBD1; clone size: -; J gene: TRBJ2-1; V gene: TRBV27; CDR3 protein: CASSSPGTGSYNEQFF; CDR3 DNA: TGTGCCAGCAGTTCCCCCGGGACAGGGAGTTACAATGAGCAGTTCTTC
D gene: TRBD2; clone size: -; J gene: TRBJ2-5; V gene: TRBV25-1; CDR3 protein: CASSELLAGGETQYF; CDR3 DNA: TGTGCCAGCAGTGAATTGCTAGCGGGAGGGGAGACCCAGTACTTC
D gene: TRBD1; clone size: -; J gene: TRBJ1-4; V gene: TRBV7-9; CDR3 protein: CASQRQGLANEKLFF; CDR3 DNA: TGTGCCAGCCAACGACAGGGGTTAGCTAATGAAAAACTGTTTTTT
D gene: -; clone size: -; J gene: TRBJ1-2; V gene: TRBV3-1/TRBV3-2; CDR3 protein: CASSPPTVSNYGYTF; CDR3 DNA: TGTGCCAGCAGCCCCCCGACAGTTTCTAACTATGGCTACACCTTC
D gene: TRBD1; clone size: -; J gene: TRBJ2-1; V gene: TRBV7-6; CDR3 protein: CASSQRAQGKYNEQFF; CDR3 DNA: TGTGCCAGCAGCCAAAGGGCACAGGGGAAGTACAATGAGCAGTTCTTC
D gene: -; clone size: -; J gene: TRBJ1-4; V gene: TRBV18; CDR3 protein: CASSPRGDEKLFF; CDR3 DNA: TGTGCCAGCTCACCCAGGGGTGACGAAAAACTGTTTTTT
D gene: TRBD1; clone size: -; J gene: TRBJ1-1; V gene: TRBV4-1; CDR3 protein: CASSQAGQGLMNTEAFF; CDR3 DNA: TGCGCCAGCAGCCAAGCGGGACAGGGTTTGATGAACACTGAAGCTTTCTTT
D gene: -; clone size: few; J gene: TRBJ1-2; V gene: TRBV28; CDR3 protein: CASSSTVGYTF; CDR3 DNA: TGTGCCAGCAGTTCGACAGTGGGCTACACCTTC